This TCR beta chain appears in the sequencing data of a study of cytomegalovirus exposure and HLA in healthy donors. Turning to the study itself: The early release's HLA-typed donors yielded tens of millions of unique TCRs.

Germline V lookup: CDR1 SGHRS, CDR2 YFSETQ. The ends lost 3 bases at V and 0 bases at J; junction bases unmatched: 6. This CDR3 is built from 15 residues. On this clone: Its specificity is not known.

Study-level findings and limits: Cytomegalovirus association was assigned to approximately 160 TCR beta chains. TCR beta V- and J-gene trimming, according to a later analysis, was linked to a missense DCLRE1C variant.

The PCR used 60 Vbeta and 13 Jbeta primers. TCRdb's table, derived via immunoSEQ multiplex PCR, lists solely in-frame clones and lacks some. This table holds approximately 140,000 clones, 79% found once. The TCR sequence derives from a man in his forties or fifties in good health and CMV-seropositive. Sequencing was carried out using PBMCs. The chain links TRBV5-1 to TRBJ2-7; 7 nucleotides match TRBD1. CDR3 sequence reads: CASSWTGTDSYEQYF. The DNA of the CDR3 is TGCGCCAGCAGCTGGACCGGGACAGACTCCTACGAGCAGTACTTC.